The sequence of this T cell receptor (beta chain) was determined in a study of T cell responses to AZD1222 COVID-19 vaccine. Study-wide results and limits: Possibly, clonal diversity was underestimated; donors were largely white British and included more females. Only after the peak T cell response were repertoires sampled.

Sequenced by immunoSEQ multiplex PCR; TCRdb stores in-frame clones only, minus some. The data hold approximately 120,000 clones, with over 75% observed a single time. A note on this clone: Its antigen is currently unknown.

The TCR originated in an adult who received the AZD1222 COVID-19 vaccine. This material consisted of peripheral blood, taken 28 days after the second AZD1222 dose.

CDR3 DNA sequence: TGTGCCAGTAGTATTTTAATCTATCCGGGGGAGCTGTTTTTT. It codes for CASSILIYPGELFF. The gene calls are TRBV19 and TRBJ2-2; D gene uncertain. The CDR3 consists of 14 residues. Germline lookup yields CDR1 LNHDA and CDR2 SQIVND (reference sequence). Trimming left V 3 bases short and J 8 bases short, with 13 bases between.